This TCR beta chain was profiled in a study of T-cell reconstitution after alpha-beta-depleted transplantation in children. This CDR3 comprises 15 residues. CDR1 MNHEY and CDR2 SMNVEV come from the germline V gene (reference sequence). After removal of 4 bases from V and 5 bases from J, the junction contained 7 bases not matched to a gene. Researchers prepared the TCRbeta library using unique molecular identifiers, the study reports. One entry per CDR3 protein, called by TCRdb with MiXCR from the PCR reads. The profile shows 190,000 or so distinct CDR3 sequences, about 6.4% of them singletons. The gene calls are TRBV27 and TRBJ2-5, with 10 bases aligning to TRBD2. The sequenced sample was PBMCs from the stem cell graft donor, obtained from the stem cell graft. The receptor was isolated from a human donor who donated a stem cell graft to a child with Wiskott-Aldrich syndrome. CDR3 sequence reads: CASSSASGSLETQYF. The DNA for the CDR3 is TGTGCCAGCAGTTCTGCTAGCGGGAGCCTTGAGACCCAGTACTTC.